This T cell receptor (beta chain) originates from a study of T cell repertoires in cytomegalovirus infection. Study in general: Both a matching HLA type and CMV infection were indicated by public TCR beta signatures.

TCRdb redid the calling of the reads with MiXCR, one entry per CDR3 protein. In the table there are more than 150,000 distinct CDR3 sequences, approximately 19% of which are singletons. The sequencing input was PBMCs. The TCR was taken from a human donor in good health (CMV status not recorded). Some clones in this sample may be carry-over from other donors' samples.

The CDR3: CASSSASGFTDTQYF. Here the CDR3 DNA reads TGTGCCAGCAGCTCGGCTAGCGGGTTCACAGATACGCAGTATTTT. The rearrangement uses TRBV7-2 and TRBJ2-3; 8 nucleotides line up with TRBD2. The CDR3 contains 15 residues. The trim removed 4 bases at V and 2 bases at J, leaving 5 bases unmatched. Germline loops: CDR1 SGHTA, CDR2 FQGNSA.